This passage covers 4 T cell receptor beta chains from one sample sequenced in a study of spatial heterogeneity in lung cancer. TCRdb re-derived calls from the 5' RACE reads in MiXCR, one entry per CDR3 protein. The table has tens of thousands of distinct CDR3 sequences, around 7.7% seen once. Time point indicated: blood at routine non-recurrence follow-up after resection. Whole RNA came from tumor, nontumor lung or frozen PBMC and was sequenced without being sorted. Material: PBMCs, obtained at follow-up. All receptors derive from a female donor with early-stage non-small cell lung cancer.

This chain connects TRBV28 to TRBJ1-6; D ambiguous. This CDR3 spans 13 amino acids. Germline CDR1 reads MDHEN; CDR2 reads SYDVKM. Trimming removed 11 bases at V and 7 bases at J, with 15 bases between. The CDR3: CAAQAGFNSPLHF. Written as DNA, the CDR3 is TGTGCCGCCCAAGCGGGCTTCAATTCACCCCTCCACTTT. Full variable domain (missing parts from reference TRBV28 and TRBJ1-6): DVKVTQSSRYLVKRTGEKVFLECVQDMDHENMFWYRQDPGLGLRLIYFSYDVKMKEKGDIPEGYSVSREKKERFSLILESASTNQTSMYLCAAQAGFNSPLHFGNGTRLTVT.

This clonotype has a count of ten or more. The genes are TRBV29-1 and TRBJ2-5, with 7 bases aligning to TRBD2. The CDR3 runs 14 residues. Germline V gene lookup returns CDR1 SQVTM and CDR2 ANQGSEA. Losses at the gene ends were 6 bases for V and 4 bases for J; bases not matched to a gene: 11. CDR3 DNA sequence: TGCAGCGTAATCCCCGGGACGGGGGGAGAGACCCAGTACTTC. Translated, it gives CSVIPGTGGETQYF.

The table lists this clonotype with a few counts. The V gene is TRBV5-5, the J gene TRBJ1-1; 8 nucleotides match TRBD1. The CDR3 is made up of 16 amino acids. Germline loops: CDR1 SGHKS, CDR2 YYEKEE (reference sequence). V shed 7 bases and J 3 bases; nucleotides not matched to a gene: 14. CDR3 sequence reads: CASETGAWGPDTEAFF. CDR3 sequence (DNA): TGTGCCAGCGAGACAGGGGCCTGGGGTCCTGACACTGAAGCTTTCTTT. Supplemented by reference TRBV5-5 and TRBJ1-1, the full variable domain reads DAGVTQSPTHLIKTRGQQVTLRCSPISGHKSVSWYQQVLGQGPQFIFQYYEKEERGRGNFPDRFSARQFPNYSSELNVNALLLGDSALYLCASETGAWGPDTEAFFGQGTRLTVV.

This clonotype has ten or more counts. The chain joins TRBV18 to TRBJ1-2; maybe TRBD1 (5 bases). V was shortened by 3 bases and J by 4 bases, with 12 bases between the two germline ends. From germline, CDR1 is KGHSH and CDR2 LQKENI. The CDR3 consists of 14 residues. DNA for the CDR3: TGTGCCAGCTCACCGGATCAGGGTCCCTATGGCTACACCTTC. Its translation: CASSPDQGPYGYTF. Full variable domain (rest looked up from reference TRBV18 and TRBJ1-2): NAGVMQNPRHLVRRRGQEARLRCSPMKGHSHVYWYRQLPEEGLKFMVYLQKENIIDESGMPKERFSAEFPKEGPSILRIQQVVRGDSAAYFCASSPDQGPYGYTFGSGTRLTVV.